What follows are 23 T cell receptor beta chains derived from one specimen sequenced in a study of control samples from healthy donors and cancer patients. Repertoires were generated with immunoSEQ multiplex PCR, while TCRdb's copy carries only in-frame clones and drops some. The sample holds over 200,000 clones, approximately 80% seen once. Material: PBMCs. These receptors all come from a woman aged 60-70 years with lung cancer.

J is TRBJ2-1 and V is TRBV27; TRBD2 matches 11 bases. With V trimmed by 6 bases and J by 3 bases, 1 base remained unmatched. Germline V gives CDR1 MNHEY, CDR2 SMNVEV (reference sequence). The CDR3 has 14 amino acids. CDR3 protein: CASRGLADYNEQFF. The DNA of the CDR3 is TGTGCCAGCAGGGGACTAGCGGACTACAATGAGCAGTTCTTC.

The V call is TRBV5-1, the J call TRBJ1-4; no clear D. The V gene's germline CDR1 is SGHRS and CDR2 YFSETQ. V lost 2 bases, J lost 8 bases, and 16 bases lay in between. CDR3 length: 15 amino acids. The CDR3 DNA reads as TGCGCCAGCAGCTTAGCCGCATCGACGGGAGAAAAACTGTTTTTT. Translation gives CASSLAASTGEKLFF.

In nucleotides, the CDR3 is TGTGCCAGCAGCTGGGGACTAGCGACCTACAATGAGCAGTTCTTC. The encoded protein is CASSWGLATYNEQFF. V gene TRBV7-3 combines with J gene TRBJ2-1; TRBD2 aligns across 10 bases. Trimming at V came to 4 bases and at J to 2 bases, leaving 2 bases not matched to a gene. CDR3 size: 15 residues. Germline V gene sequence: CDR1 SGHTA, CDR2 FQGTGA.

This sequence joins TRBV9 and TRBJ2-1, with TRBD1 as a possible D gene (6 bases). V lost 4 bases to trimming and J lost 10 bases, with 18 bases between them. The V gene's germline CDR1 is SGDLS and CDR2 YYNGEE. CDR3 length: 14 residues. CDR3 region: CASSNRQDLGEQFF. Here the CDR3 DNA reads TGTGCCAGCAGCAACAGACAGGATCTCGGGGAGCAGTTCTTC.

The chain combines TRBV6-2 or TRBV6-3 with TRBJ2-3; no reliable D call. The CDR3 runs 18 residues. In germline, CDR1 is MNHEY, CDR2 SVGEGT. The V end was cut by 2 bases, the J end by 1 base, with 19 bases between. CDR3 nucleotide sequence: TGTGCCAGCAGTTACGGGCGACAAGGGTGGGTCGGCACAGATACGCAGTATTTT. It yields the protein CASSYGRQGWVGTDTQYF.

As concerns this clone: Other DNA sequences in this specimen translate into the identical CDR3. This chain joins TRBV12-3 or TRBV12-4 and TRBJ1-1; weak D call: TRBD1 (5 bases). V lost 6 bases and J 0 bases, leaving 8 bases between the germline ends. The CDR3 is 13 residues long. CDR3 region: CASRLQVNTEAFF. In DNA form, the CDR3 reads TGTGCCAGCAGGCTACAGGTGAACACTGAAGCTTTCTTT.

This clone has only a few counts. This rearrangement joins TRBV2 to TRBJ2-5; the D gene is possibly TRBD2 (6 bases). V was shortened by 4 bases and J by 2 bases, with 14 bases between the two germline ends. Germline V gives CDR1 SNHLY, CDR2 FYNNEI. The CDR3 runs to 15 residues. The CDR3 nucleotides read TGTGCCAGCAGTGCTATCCATGGGGGGCAAGAGACCCAGTACTTC. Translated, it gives CASSAIHGGQETQYF.

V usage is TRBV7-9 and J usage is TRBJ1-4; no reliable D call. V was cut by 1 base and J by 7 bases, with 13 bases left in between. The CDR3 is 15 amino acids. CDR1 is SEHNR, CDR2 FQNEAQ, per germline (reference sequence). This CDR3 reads CASSLGGTETEKLFF. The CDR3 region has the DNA TGTGCCAGCAGCTTAGGTGGAACAGAAACTGAAAAACTGTTTTTT.

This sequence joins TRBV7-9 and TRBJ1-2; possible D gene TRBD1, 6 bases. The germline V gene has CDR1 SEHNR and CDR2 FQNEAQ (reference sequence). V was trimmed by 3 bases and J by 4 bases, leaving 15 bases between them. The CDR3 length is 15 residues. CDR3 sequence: CASSLRGAAPYGYTF. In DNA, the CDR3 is TGTGCCAGCAGCTTGAGGGGGGCGGCCCCCTATGGCTACACCTTC.

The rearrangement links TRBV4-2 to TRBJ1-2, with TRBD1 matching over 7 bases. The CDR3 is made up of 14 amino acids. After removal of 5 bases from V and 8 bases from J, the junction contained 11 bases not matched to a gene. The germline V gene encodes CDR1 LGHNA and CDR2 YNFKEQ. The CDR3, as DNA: TGTGCCAGCAGCTTCTTCGAGGGGGCGCAAGGCTACACCTTC. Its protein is CASSFFEGAQGYTF.

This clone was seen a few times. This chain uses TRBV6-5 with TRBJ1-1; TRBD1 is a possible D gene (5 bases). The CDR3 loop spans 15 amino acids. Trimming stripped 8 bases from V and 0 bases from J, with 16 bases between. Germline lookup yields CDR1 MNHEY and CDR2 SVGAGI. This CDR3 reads CASLDWGTMNTEAFF. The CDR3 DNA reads TGTGCCAGCTTGGATTGGGGCACGATGAACACTGAAGCTTTCTTT.

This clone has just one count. The CDR3 DNA reads as TGTGCCAGCAGTCCAGGGAACTACGAGCAGTACTTC. It encodes CASSPGNYEQYF. The chain carries TRBV28 and TRBJ2-7; possibly TRBD1 for D (5 bases). The germline V and J ends were trimmed by 5 bases and 3 bases, with 8 bases remaining between them. Germline V CDR1 and CDR2: MDHEN, SYDVKM. This CDR3 is built from 12 residues.

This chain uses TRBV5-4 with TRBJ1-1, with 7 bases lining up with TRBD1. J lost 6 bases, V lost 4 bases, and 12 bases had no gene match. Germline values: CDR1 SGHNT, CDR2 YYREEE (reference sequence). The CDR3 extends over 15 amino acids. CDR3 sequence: CASSTEGASGAEAFF. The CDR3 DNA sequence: TGTGCCAGCAGCACGGAGGGGGCGTCGGGGGCTGAAGCTTTCTTT.

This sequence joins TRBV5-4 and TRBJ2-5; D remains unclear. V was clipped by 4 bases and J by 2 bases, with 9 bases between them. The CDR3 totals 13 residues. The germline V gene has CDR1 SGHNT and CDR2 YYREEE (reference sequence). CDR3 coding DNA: TGTGCCAGCAGCATCACAGCGCAAGAGACCCAGTACTTC. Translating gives CASSITAQETQYF. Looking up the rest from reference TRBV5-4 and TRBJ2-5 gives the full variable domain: ETGVTQSPTHLIKTRGQQVTLRCSSQSGHNTVSWYQQALGQGPQFIFQYYREEENGRGNFPPRFSGLQFPNYSSELNVNALELDDSALYLCASSITAQETQYFGPGTRLLVL.

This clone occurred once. CDR3 bases: TGCGCCAGGCCGGGTAGCGGGATTATAACAGATACGCAGTATTTT. Translated, it gives CARPGSGIITDTQYF. This chain connects TRBV5-1 to TRBJ2-3; TRBD2 agrees at 8 bases. Trimming took 8 bases from V and 3 from J; bases not matched to a gene: 11. Germline CDR1 and CDR2: SGHRS and YFSETQ. The CDR3 sequence is 15 residues long.

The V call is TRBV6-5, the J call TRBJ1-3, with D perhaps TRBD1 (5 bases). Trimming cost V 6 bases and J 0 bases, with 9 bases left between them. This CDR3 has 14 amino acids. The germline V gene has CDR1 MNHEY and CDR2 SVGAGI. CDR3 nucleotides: TGTGCCAGCAGCGACAGCTACTCTGGAAACACCATATATTTT. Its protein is CASSDSYSGNTIYF.

For the CDR3, the DNA is TGTGCCAGCAGGAGTAGCGGGGGCACAGATACGCAGTATTTT. The encoded protein is CASRSSGGTDTQYF. The chain links TRBV3-1 (or the pseudogene TRBV3-2) to TRBJ2-3, with 8 positions matching TRBD2. CDR3 length: 14 residues. J gave up 1 base and V 6 bases, and 3 bases lay outside the gene matches. Germline CDR1 reads LGHDT; CDR2 reads YNNKEL (reference sequence).

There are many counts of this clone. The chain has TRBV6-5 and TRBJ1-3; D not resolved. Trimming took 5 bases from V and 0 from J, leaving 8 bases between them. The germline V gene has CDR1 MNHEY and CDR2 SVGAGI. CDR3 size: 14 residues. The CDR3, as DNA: TGTGCCAGCAGTCAACCAGCCTCTGGAAACACCATATATTTT. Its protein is CASSQPASGNTIYF.

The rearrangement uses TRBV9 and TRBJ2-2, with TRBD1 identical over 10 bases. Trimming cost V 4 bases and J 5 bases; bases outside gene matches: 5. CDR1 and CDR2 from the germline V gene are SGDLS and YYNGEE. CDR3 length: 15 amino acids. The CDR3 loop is CASSFQGQGTGELFF. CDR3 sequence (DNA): TGTGCCAGCAGCTTCCAGGGACAGGGGACCGGGGAGCTGTTTTTT.

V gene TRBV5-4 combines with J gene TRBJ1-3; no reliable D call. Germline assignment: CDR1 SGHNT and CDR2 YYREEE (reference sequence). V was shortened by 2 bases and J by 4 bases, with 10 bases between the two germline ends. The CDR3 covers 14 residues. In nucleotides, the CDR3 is TGTGCCAGCAGCTTCGGGAGTACGGGAAACACCATATATTTT. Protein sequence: CASSFGSTGNTIYF.

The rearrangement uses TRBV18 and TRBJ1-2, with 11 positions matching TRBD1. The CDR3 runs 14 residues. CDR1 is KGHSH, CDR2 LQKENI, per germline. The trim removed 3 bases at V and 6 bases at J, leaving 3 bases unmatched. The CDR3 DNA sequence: TGTGCCAGCTCACCGTTGGGACAGGGGGATGGCTACACCTTC. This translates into CASSPLGQGDGYTF.

The CDR3 DNA is TGTGCCAGAAAAACCGATCAAGAGACCCAGTACTTC. This gives the protein CARKTDQETQYF. The genes are TRBV21-1 and TRBJ2-5. TRBV21-1 is a documented pseudogene. This CDR3 contains 12 residues.

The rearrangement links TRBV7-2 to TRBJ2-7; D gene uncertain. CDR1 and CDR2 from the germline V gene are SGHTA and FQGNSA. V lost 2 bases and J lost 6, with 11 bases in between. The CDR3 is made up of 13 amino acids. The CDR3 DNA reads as TGTGCCAGCAGCTTAACTGTCGGCTTCGAGCAGTACTTC. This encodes CASSLTVGFEQYF. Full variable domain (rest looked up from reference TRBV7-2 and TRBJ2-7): GAGVSQSPSNKVTEKGKDVELRCDPISGHTALYWYRQSLGQGLEFLIYFQGNSAPDKSGLPSDRFSAERTGGSVSTLTIQRTQQEDSAVYLCASSLTVGFEQYFGPGTRLTVT.